This T cell receptor beta chain was observed in a study of vaccination and CD4 T cells after COVID-19. Study details: Four females and six males made up the convalescents, two of whom were Hispanic. Overlapping peptides covering the spike proteins of SARS-CoV-2, HCoV-NL63, HCoV-OC43 and HCoV-229E were added to stimulate cells. Samples after vaccination came a median roughly ten weeks past dose two, ranging 14 to 241.

The assay that was used to sequence DNA from cultured CD4+ T cells was the Oncomine TCR Beta short-read assay. TCRdb reanalysed the PCR reads using MiXCR and keeps one entry per CDR3 protein. This sample carries roughly 15,000 distinct CDR3 sequences, 50% to 65% of them seen once, and the ten largest clones take roughly 4.2%. A note on this clonotype: Antigen specificity is unknown.

In germline, CDR1 is MNHNS, CDR2 SASEGT. Trimming took off 6 bases at V and 10 bases at J, with 15 bases between the two ends. The CDR3 has 12 amino acids. As to treatment: approximately nine-day PBMC culture with coronavirus spike peptide pools or control peptides (ViraFEST assay). For ViraFEST, peptide pools expanded antigen-specific T cells, after which the TCRs were sequenced. This receptor was identified in a human donor who had recovered from COVID-19. The J gene is TRBJ1-1, the V gene TRBV6-1; D remains ambiguous. Specimen: CD4+ T cells from blood, cultured in vitro, collected before SARS-CoV-2 vaccination. The chain's CDR3 is CASRTSSYVAFF. CDR3 coding DNA: TGTGCCAGCAGGACTTCATCGTACGTAGCTTTCTTT.